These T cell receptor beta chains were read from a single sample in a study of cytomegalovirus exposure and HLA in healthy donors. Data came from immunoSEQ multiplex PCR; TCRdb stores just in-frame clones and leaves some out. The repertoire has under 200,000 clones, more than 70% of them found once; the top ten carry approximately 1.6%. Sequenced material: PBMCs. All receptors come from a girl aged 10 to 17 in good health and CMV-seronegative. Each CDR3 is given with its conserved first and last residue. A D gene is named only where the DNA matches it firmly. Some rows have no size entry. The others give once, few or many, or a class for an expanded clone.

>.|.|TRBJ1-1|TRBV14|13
CASSHGLMAEAFF
TGTGCCAGCAGCCACGGTCTGATGGCTGAAGCTTTCTTT
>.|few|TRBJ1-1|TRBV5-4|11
CASRIGDEAFF
TGTGCCAGCAGAATAGGGGATGAAGCTTTCTTT
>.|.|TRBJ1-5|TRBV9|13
CASSVEENQPQHF
TGTGCCAGCAGCGTAGAAGAGAACCAGCCCCAGCATTTT
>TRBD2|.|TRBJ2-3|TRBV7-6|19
CASSLAPTILAGVTDTQYF
TGTGCCAGCAGCTTAGCGCCGACAATCCTAGCGGGGGTCACAGATACGCAGTATTTT
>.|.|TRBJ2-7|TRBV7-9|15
CASSLVDRQAHEQYF
TGTGCCAGCAGCTTAGTTGATAGACAGGCCCACGAGCAGTACTTC
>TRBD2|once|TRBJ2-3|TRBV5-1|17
CASSPGTSGEGRDTQYF
TGCGCCAGCAGCCCCGGGACTAGCGGGGAGGGCCGGGATACGCAGTATTTT
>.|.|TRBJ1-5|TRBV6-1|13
CASRIYSNQPQHF
TGTGCCAGCAGAATTTATAGCAATCAGCCCCAGCATTTT
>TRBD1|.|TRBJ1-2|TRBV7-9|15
CASSLIGTGGYGYTF
TGTGCCAGCAGCTTAATTGGGACAGGGGGCTATGGCTACACCTTC
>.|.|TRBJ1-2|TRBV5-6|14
CASSFEGAGYGYTF
TGTGCCAGCAGCTTCGAAGGGGCAGGTTATGGCTACACCTTC
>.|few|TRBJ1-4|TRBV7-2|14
CASSWRAGDEKLFF
TGTGCCAGCAGCTGGAGGGCGGGGGATGAAAAACTGTTTTTT
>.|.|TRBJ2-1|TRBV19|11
CASFGGNEQFF
TGTGCCAGTTTCGGAGGAAACGAGCAGTTCTTC
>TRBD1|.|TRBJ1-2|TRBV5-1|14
CASSPGQGVYGYTF
TGCGCCAGCAGCCCTGGACAGGGAGTCTATGGCTACACCTTC
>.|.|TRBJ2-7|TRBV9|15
CASSQSGTFSYEQYF
TGTGCCAGCAGCCAATCGGGGACTTTCTCCTACGAGCAGTACTTC
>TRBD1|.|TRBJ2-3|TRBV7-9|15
CASSPRQGRIDTQYF
TGTGCCAGCAGCCCCAGACAGGGGAGGATAGATACGCAGTATTTT
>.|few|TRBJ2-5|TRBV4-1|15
CASSQTFGGRETQYF
TGCGCCAGCAGCCAGACATTCGGGGGTCGCGAGACCCAGTACTTC
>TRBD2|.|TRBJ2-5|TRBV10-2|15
CASRRLALWGETQYF
TGCGCCAGCAGGAGACTAGCGTTATGGGGAGAGACCCAGTACTTC
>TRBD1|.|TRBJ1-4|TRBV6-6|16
CASRYGDRGLGEKLFF
TGTGCCAGCAGATACGGGGACAGGGGGCTTGGTGAAAAACTGTTTTTT
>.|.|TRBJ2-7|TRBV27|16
CASSGAGFRLSYEQYF
TGTGCCAGCAGTGGGGCGGGATTCCGCCTCTCCTACGAGCAGTACTTC
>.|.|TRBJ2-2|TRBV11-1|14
CASSLVSHTGELFF
TGTGCCAGCAGCTTAGTTAGTCACACCGGGGAGCTGTTTTTT
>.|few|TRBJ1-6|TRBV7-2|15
CASSLDDNRRSPLHF
TGTGCCAGCAGCTTAGACGACAATCGACGTTCACCCCTCCACTTT
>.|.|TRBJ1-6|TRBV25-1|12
CASKSPNSPLHF
TGTGCCAGCAAAAGCCCAAATTCACCCCTCCACTTT
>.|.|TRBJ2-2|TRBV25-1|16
CASSEGSDFWAGELFF
TGTGCCAGCAGTGAAGGGTCCGACTTTTGGGCCGGGGAGCTGTTTTTT
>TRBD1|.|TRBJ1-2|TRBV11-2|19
CASSPRPLRKDRGLGGYTF
TGTGCCAGCAGCCCCCGCCCCCTCAGGAAGGACAGGGGGCTGGGGGGCTACACCTTC
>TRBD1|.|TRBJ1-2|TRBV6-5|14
CASSPQQGGGGYTF
TGTGCCAGCAGTCCGCAACAGGGGGGCGGCGGCTACACCTTC
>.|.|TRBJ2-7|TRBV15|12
CATSREGSGRDF
TGTGCCACCAGCAGAGAAGGATCGGGTCGTGACTTC
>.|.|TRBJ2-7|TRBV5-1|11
CASSSTYEQYF
TGCGCCAGCAGCTCAACATACGAGCAGTACTTC
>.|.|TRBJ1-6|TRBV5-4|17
CASSLGTGGGDYSPLHF
TGTGCCAGCAGCTTGGGGACGGGGGGAGGGGATTATTCACCCCTCCACTTT
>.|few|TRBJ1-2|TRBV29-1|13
CSTSGMEKFGYTF
TGCAGCACCTCAGGGATGGAAAAGTTCGGCTACACCTTC
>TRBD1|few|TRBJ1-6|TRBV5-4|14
CASSPTGGLSPLHF
TGTGCCAGCAGCCCGACAGGGGGCTTGTCACCCCTCCACTTT
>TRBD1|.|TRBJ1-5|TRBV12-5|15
CASGLVGTGNQPQHF
TGTGCTAGTGGTTTGGTAGGGACAGGCAATCAGCCCCAGCATTTT
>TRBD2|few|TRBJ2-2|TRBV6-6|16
CASSYSGGAATGELFF
TGTGCCAGCAGTTATAGCGGGGGGGCCGCCACCGGGGAGCTGTTTTTT
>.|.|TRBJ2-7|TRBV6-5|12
CASNDGTYEQYF
TGTGCCAGCAATGACGGGACCTACGAGCAGTACTTC
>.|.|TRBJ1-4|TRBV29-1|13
CSVESQGGEKLFF
TGCAGCGTTGAATCCCAGGGAGGCGAAAAACTGTTTTTT
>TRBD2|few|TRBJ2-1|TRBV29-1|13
CSPGGVGHNEQFF
TGCAGCCCCGGGGGGGTCGGGCACAATGAGCAGTTCTTC
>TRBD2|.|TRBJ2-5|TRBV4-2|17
CASSPAPGTSGLETQYF
TGTGCCAGCAGCCCCGCTCCCGGGACTAGCGGTTTAGAGACCCAGTACTTC
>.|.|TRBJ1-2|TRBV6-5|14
CASRRRGGDNGYTF
TGTGCCAGCCGCCGGAGGGGTGGAGACAATGGCTACACCTTC
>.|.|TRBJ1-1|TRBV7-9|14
CASSPRSGNTEAFF
TGTGCCAGCAGCCCGAGGTCGGGGAACACTGAAGCTTTCTTT
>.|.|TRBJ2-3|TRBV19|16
CASSTHVAGWADTQYF
TGTGCCAGTAGTACCCATGTTGCGGGATGGGCAGATACGCAGTATTTT
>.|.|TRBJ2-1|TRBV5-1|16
CASRGGGASSYNEQFF
TGCGCCAGCCGTGGAGGCGGGGCGAGCTCCTACAATGAGCAGTTCTTC
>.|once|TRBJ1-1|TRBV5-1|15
CASSITTGFNTEAFF
TGCGCCAGCAGCATCACTACAGGGTTCAACACTGAAGCTTTCTTT
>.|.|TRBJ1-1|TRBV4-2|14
CASSPSGLNTEAFF
TGTGCCAGCAGCCCCTCAGGTCTGAACACTGAAGCTTTCTTT
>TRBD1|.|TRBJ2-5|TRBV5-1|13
CASGQGVQETQYF
TGCGCCAGCGGCCAGGGGGTCCAAGAGACCCAGTACTTC